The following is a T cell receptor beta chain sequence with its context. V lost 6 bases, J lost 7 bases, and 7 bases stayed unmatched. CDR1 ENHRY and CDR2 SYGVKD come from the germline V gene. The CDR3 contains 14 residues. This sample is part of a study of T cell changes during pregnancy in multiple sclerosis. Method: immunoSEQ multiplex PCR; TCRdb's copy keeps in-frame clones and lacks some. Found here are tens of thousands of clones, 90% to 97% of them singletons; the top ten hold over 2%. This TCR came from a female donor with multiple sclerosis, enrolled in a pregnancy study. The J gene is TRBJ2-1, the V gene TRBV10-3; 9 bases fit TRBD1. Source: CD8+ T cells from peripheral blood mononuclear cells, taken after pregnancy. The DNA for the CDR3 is TGTGCCATCAGGCGGACAGGGGATAGGAATGAGCAGTTCTTC. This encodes CAIRRTGDRNEQFF.